A single sample gave rise to the 28 T cell receptor beta chains below, sequenced in a study of cytomegalovirus exposure and HLA in healthy donors. The study ran its PCR with 60 Vbeta and 13 Jbeta primers. Repertoires were generated with immunoSEQ multiplex PCR, while TCRdb's copy carries only in-frame clones and drops some. There are under 200,000 clones in the sample; 84% occur only once, and around 2.8% lies in the top ten. Sequencing input: PBMCs. These TCRs come from a woman between 45 and 65 years old in good health and CMV-seropositive.

The chain has TRBV6-5 and TRBJ1-1; 7 bases agree with TRBD1. V trimming: 6 bases; J trimming: 6 bases; junction bases outside the gene matches: 7. Per the germline V gene, CDR1 is MNHEY and CDR2 is SVGAGI. This CDR3 contains 13 residues. The DNA of the CDR3 is TGTGCCAGCAGAGGGACAGCCGAGGCTGAAGCTTTCTTT. Its protein is CASRGTAEAEAFF.

The genes are TRBV19 and TRBJ2-7; the match to TRBD2 covers 7 bases. V was pared by 5 bases and J by 1 base, with 5 bases of the junction left unmatched. Germline V gene data show CDR1 as LNHDA and CDR2 as SQIVND (reference sequence). The length of the CDR3 is 14 residues. CDR3 protein: CASSPRTSSYEQYF. CDR3 DNA sequence: TGTGCCAGTAGTCCCAGGACTAGTTCCTACGAGCAGTACTTC.

This clone is a singleton in its sample. The chain carries TRBV27 and TRBJ1-6; D unresolved. The CDR3 covers 13 residues. The V gene's germline CDR1 is MNHEY and CDR2 SMNVEV (reference sequence). V shed 2 bases and J shed 8 bases, with 7 bases lying between them. The CDR3 loop reads CASSLNSYSPLHF. The CDR3 DNA is TGTGCCAGCAGTTTAAACAGTTATTCACCCCTCCACTTT.

This clone showed up just a few times. CDR3 in DNA: TGTGCCAGCAGCCCCCCACAGGGCACTGAAGCTTTCTTT. It encodes CASSPPQGTEAFF. J is TRBJ1-1 and V is TRBV6-5; tentative D call: TRBD1 (6 bases). The ends were cut back, 6 bases at V and 4 bases at J, with 12 bases in the middle. This CDR3 is built from 13 residues. In germline, CDR1 is MNHEY, CDR2 SVGAGI.

V and J are TRBV7-9 and TRBJ2-1; 9 bases are a match to TRBD1. CDR1 SEHNR and CDR2 FQNEAQ come from the germline V gene (reference sequence). V shed 5 bases, J shed 2 bases, and the junction held 7 bases outside the gene matches. This CDR3 is built from 16 residues. The CDR3 DNA reads as TGTGCCAGCAGCCCAAGACAGGGGGGGACCTACAATGAGCAGTTCTTC. Translating gives CASSPRQGGTYNEQFF.

The CDR3 DNA follows: TGTGCCAGCAGCTTCGACGGGTACTCTGGGGCCAACGTCCTGACTTTC. Its translation is CASSFDGYSGANVLTF. The chain recombines TRBV7-8 with TRBJ2-6; D ambiguous. V lost 3 bases and J 0 bases, leaving 9 bases between the germline ends. This CDR3 region has 16 residues. Germline V CDR1 and CDR2: SGHVS, FQNEAQ.

The CDR3 reads CASNPGSSGNTIYF. CDR3 in DNA: TGCGCCAGCAATCCGGGGAGCTCTGGAAACACCATATATTTT. The rearrangement links TRBV5-1 to TRBJ1-3; D gene ambiguous. Germline CDR1 and CDR2: SGHRS and YFSETQ. Trimming took 6 bases from V and 0 from J, leaving 10 bases between them. The CDR3 extends over 14 amino acids.

The rearrangement uses TRBV7-9 and TRBJ2-3; D gene unclear. The CDR3 sequence is 14 residues long. The V gene lost 2 bases and the J gene lost 2 bases, with 8 bases spanning the gap. Germline V gene sequence: CDR1 SEHNR, CDR2 FQNEAQ (reference sequence). Here the CDR3 DNA reads TGTGCCAGCAGCTTAAGCGAACTCACAGATACGCAGTATTTT. Its protein is CASSLSELTDTQYF.

The rearrangement uses TRBV7-2 and TRBJ2-5; D unclear. The last part of the DNA fits TRBJ2-7 better; the J call may be wrong. Germline CDR1 SGHTA, CDR2 FQGNSA. There are 14 residues in the CDR3. This CDR3 reads CASSLGLRLYEQYF. CDR3 coding DNA: TGTGCCAGCAGCTTAGGTCTCCGACTCTACGAGCAGTACTTC.

The rearrangement joins TRBV7-2 to TRBJ2-3; TRBD1 matches 9 bases. The J segment lost 0 bases and the V segment lost 1 base, leaving 5 bases of the junction unmatched. Per the germline V gene, CDR1 is SGHTA and CDR2 is FQGNSA. The CDR3 is 17 amino acids. CDR3 loop: CASSLGTGAFSTDTQYF. DNA for the CDR3: TGTGCCAGCAGCTTAGGGACAGGGGCCTTTAGCACAGATACGCAGTATTTT. Full variable domain (missing parts from reference TRBV7-2 and TRBJ2-3): GAGVSQSPSNKVTEKGKDVELRCDPISGHTALYWYRQSLGQGLEFLIYFQGNSAPDKSGLPSDRFSAERTGGSVSTLTIQRTQQEDSAVYLCASSLGTGAFSTDTQYFGPGTRLTVL.

The genes are TRBV4-2 and TRBJ2-6, with D possibly being TRBD1 (6 bases). The CDR3 spans 16 residues. Germline V gene data show CDR1 as LGHNA and CDR2 as YNFKEQ. Trimming removed 1 base at V and 8 bases at J, with 15 bases between. CDR3 sequence: CASSQASGDATNVLTF. CDR3 DNA: TGTGCCAGCAGCCAAGCCTCAGGGGATGCTACCAACGTCCTGACTTTC.

The chain couples TRBV7-2 to TRBJ1-2; unclear D gene. The CDR3 is 14 residues long. Trimming left V 0 bases short and J 2 bases short, with 7 bases between. Per the germline V gene, CDR1 is SGHTA and CDR2 is FQGNSA. CDR3 nucleotides: TGTGCCAGCAGCTTAGCGTTACGGAACTATGGCTACACCTTC. Its translation is CASSLALRNYGYTF.

The gene calls are TRBV29-1 and TRBJ1-4; 8 bases fit TRBD1. Germline CDR1 and CDR2: SQVTM and ANQGSEA. V was clipped by 7 bases and J by 5 bases; unmatched bases: 6. The CDR3 runs to 13 residues. Here the CDR3 DNA reads TGCAGCGCTACGGACAGGGTAAATGAAAAACTGTTTTTT. Residues: CSATDRVNEKLFF.

The V call is TRBV7-6, the J call TRBJ2-3; TRBD2 matches at 13 bases. The V gene's germline CDR1 is SGHVS and CDR2 FNYEAQ. The CDR3 has 17 residues. Germline trimming cut 4 bases from V and 6 bases from J; bases unmatched to any gene: 10. The CDR3 coding sequence is TGTGCCAGCAGCTCCGCCTATACTAGCGGGAGGGCTGATACGCAGTATTTT. Protein sequence: CASSSAYTSGRADTQYF.

The rearrangement joins TRBV5-1 to TRBJ1-1; 7 bases agree with TRBD1. With V trimmed by 4 bases and J by 6 bases, 12 bases remained unmatched. The CDR3 contains 15 residues. Germline CDR1 is SGHRS and CDR2 is YFSETQ. The CDR3 region is CASSGEGGPTSEAFF. CDR3 bases: TGCGCCAGCAGCGGGGAAGGGGGCCCCACCTCTGAAGCTTTCTTT.

This chain links TRBV6-5 with TRBJ1-2; 7 bases agree with TRBD1. J was trimmed by 4 bases and V by 5 bases; bases with no gene match: 4. Germline-derived CDR1 and CDR2 are MNHEY and SVGAGI. The CDR3 has 13 amino acids. CDR3 in amino acids: CASSVTGSYGYTF. DNA of the CDR3: TGTGCCAGCAGTGTGACAGGGAGCTATGGCTACACCTTC.

The rearrangement uses TRBV13 and TRBJ2-5; weak D call: TRBD2 (5 bases). The end of the DNA aligns better with TRBJ2-7, so the J call may be wrong. The CDR3 is 16 amino acids. Germline CDR1 is PRHDT and CDR2 is FYEKMQ (reference sequence). The CDR3 loop reads CASSSPTLEGTYEQYF. The CDR3 bases are TGTGCCAGCAGCTCCCCTACCCTTGAGGGTACCTACGAGCAGTACTTC.

This clone occurred once. The chain couples TRBV6-5 to TRBJ1-1; maybe TRBD1 (6 bases). V was shortened by 8 bases and J by 0 bases, with 10 bases between the two germline ends. The CDR3 is 13 residues long. Germline loops: CDR1 MNHEY, CDR2 SVGAGI. CDR3 sequence reads: CASGGRMNTEAFF. As DNA, the CDR3 is TGTGCCAGCGGGGGCAGGATGAACACTGAAGCTTTCTTT.

As DNA, the CDR3 is TGTGCCAGCAGCGGCCGGGACTTAGAGACCCAGTACTTC. It specifies CASSGRDLETQYF. The rearrangement uses TRBV5-4 and TRBJ2-5; D is perhaps TRBD2 (6 bases). Germline V gene data show CDR1 as SGHNT and CDR2 as YYREEE (reference sequence). Trimming cost V 4 bases and J 4 bases, with 11 bases left between them. CDR3 length: 13 residues. The full variable domain, with the rest looked up from reference TRBV5-4 and TRBJ2-5, is ETGVTQSPTHLIKTRGQQVTLRCSSQSGHNTVSWYQQALGQGPQFIFQYYREEENGRGNFPPRFSGLQFPNYSSELNVNALELDDSALYLCASSGRDLETQYFGPGTRLLVL.

The chain recombines TRBV20-1 with TRBJ2-7, with D perhaps TRBD1 (5 bases). CDR3 length: 11 amino acids. Germline lookup yields CDR1 DFQATT and CDR2 SNEGSKA (reference sequence). The V gene lost 3 bases and the J gene lost 6 bases, with 9 bases spanning the gap. Here the CDR3 reads CSASKGREQYF. CDR3 DNA: TGCAGTGCTAGTAAGGGGCGCGAGCAGTACTTC.

This chain links TRBV7-9 with TRBJ2-7; TRBD2 aligns across 12 bases. The CDR3 consists of 15 residues. The V gene's germline CDR1 is SEHNR and CDR2 FQNEAQ (reference sequence). V lost 0 bases, J lost 4 bases, and 1 base stayed unmatched. CDR3 DNA: TGTGCCAGCAGCTTAGCACTAGCGGGGGGATACGAGCAGTACTTC. It specifies CASSLALAGGYEQYF.

V usage is TRBV5-3 and J usage is TRBJ1-4; 7 nucleotides agree with TRBD1. Being an ORF, TRBV5-3 has a function that is uncertain. The CDR3 has 15 amino acids. Trimming cost V 0 bases and J 11 bases; bases outside gene matches: 10. The CDR3 bases are TGTGCCAGAAGCTTGGATGGCAGCACCAGGGGGAAACTGTTTTTT. Translation gives CARSLDGSTRGKLFF.

This chain uses TRBV5-1 with TRBJ2-1; 8 positions agree with TRBD2. The CDR3 spans 18 residues. V lost 3 bases and J lost 4; bases outside the gene matches: 15. Germline V CDR1 and CDR2: SGHRS, YFSETQ. This CDR3 is CASSYLSGGDYSYNEQFF. CDR3 bases: TGCGCCAGCAGCTACCTCTCGGGGGGGGACTACTCTTACAATGAGCAGTTCTTC. The whole variable domain, remainder taken from reference TRBV5-1 and TRBJ2-1, is KAGVTQTPRYLIKTRGQQVTLSCSPISGHRSVSWYQQTPGQGLQFLFEYFSETQRNKGNFPGRFSGRQFSNSRSEMNVSTLELGDSALYLCASSYLSGGDYSYNEQFFGPGTRLTVL.

This rearrangement joins TRBV6-6 to TRBJ1-6; D is unclear. The CDR3 sequence is 13 residues long. Between the trimmed V and J ends, which lost 6 bases and 5 bases, there was a span of 8 bases. The germline V gene encodes CDR1 MNHNY and CDR2 SVGAGI (reference sequence). In DNA form, the CDR3 reads TGTGCCAGCAGATATCGGGATAATTCACCCCTCCACTTT. This codes for CASRYRDNSPLHF.

The chain joins TRBV6-5 to TRBJ2-7; TRBD1 might be the D (6 bases). Looked up from germline, CDR1 is MNHEY and CDR2 is SVGAGI. The CDR3 is made up of 15 amino acids. Trimming shortened V by 2 bases and J by 5 bases, and 16 bases separated the two germline ends. The CDR3 coding sequence is TGTGCCAGCAGTTACGTTCTTCAGGGGAGCCACGAGCAGTACTTC. Amino acid sequence: CASSYVLQGSHEQYF.

The chain links TRBV28 to TRBJ1-5; no reliable D call. Germline V lookup: CDR1 MDHEN, CDR2 SYDVKM. V dropped 7 bases and J dropped 3 bases, with 16 bases sitting between them. The CDR3 runs 15 residues. In nucleotides, the CDR3 is TGTGCCAGCACCAGAGCTGCGGGGTCCAATCAGCCCCAGCATTTT. Protein product: CASTRAAGSNQPQHF.

The chain employs TRBV5-5 and TRBJ1-2, with 9 bases fitting TRBD1. Germline V gene sequence: CDR1 SGHKS, CDR2 YYEKEE (reference sequence). The V segment lost 0 bases and the J segment 4 bases; nucleotides outside the gene matches: 4. The CDR3 sequence is 15 residues long. The CDR3 region is CASSLGTGAGYGYTF. CDR3 bases: TGTGCCAGCAGCTTGGGGACAGGGGCCGGCTATGGCTACACCTTC.

This chain joins TRBV28 and TRBJ1-2; D remains unclear. This CDR3 comprises 13 residues. With 3 bases removed from V and 4 bases from J, the gap between germline ends came to 9 bases. The germline CDR1 and CDR2 sequences are MDHEN and SYDVKM. Here the CDR3 reads CASSFSRLYGYTF. The DNA of the CDR3 is TGTGCCAGCAGTTTTTCGCGCCTCTATGGCTACACCTTC.